The clone carrying this T cell receptor beta chain has just a few counts. The data originate from a study of spatial heterogeneity in lung cancer. The time point is: sample taken at primary tumor resection. From tumor, nontumor lung or frozen PBMC, whole RNA was taken unsorted for sequencing. TCRdb fed the 5' RACE reads into MiXCR, producing one record per CDR3 protein. The table shows about 18,000 distinct CDR3 sequences, with about a fifth occurring only once. The CDR3 totals 11 residues. Germline CDR1 and CDR2: DFQATT and SNEGSKA (reference sequence). Trimming took off 2 bases at V and 9 bases at J, with 8 bases between the two ends.

V is TRBV20-1 and J is TRBJ2-1; no reliable D call. The source was PBMCs, collected at surgery. The source of this sequence is a male donor with early-stage non-small cell lung cancer. CDR3 amino acids: CSARRRSEQFF. CDR3 DNA: TGCAGTGCTAGAAGGCGGAGTGAGCAGTTCTTC.